This entry lists 20 T cell receptor beta chains sequenced from one sample in a study of T cell responses to AZD1222 COVID-19 vaccine. The protocol was immunoSEQ multiplex PCR, while the TCRdb copy is restricted to in-frame clones and leaves out a portion. The sample holds about 120,000 clones; 85% to 95% are singletons and the top ten take over 1.5%. Sequenced material: peripheral blood, taken on day 0 of AZD1222 vaccination. These receptor sequences come from an adult in good health.

This clone was counted a single time. The chain carries TRBV18 and TRBJ2-5; tentative D call: TRBD1 (6 bases). The CDR3 totals 14 residues. Germline V gene sequence: CDR1 KGHSH, CDR2 LQKENI. V was pared by 0 bases and J by 2 bases, with 7 bases between. The DNA of the CDR3 is TGTGCCAGCTCACCACCCGGACAGCAAGAGACCCAGTACTTC. Translating it yields CASSPPGQQETQYF.

The chain is built from TRBV18 and TRBJ2-3, with TRBD1 identical over 9 bases. V shed 3 bases and J 4 bases; nucleotides not matched to a gene: 2. CDR3 length: 14 residues. CDR1 KGHSH and CDR2 LQKENI come from the germline V gene. CDR3 sequence reads: CASSPGQGPDTQYF. The CDR3 DNA follows: TGTGCCAGCTCACCGGGACAGGGACCAGATACGCAGTATTTT.

The V call is TRBV11-2, the J call TRBJ1-1, with a possible D match to TRBD1 (6 bases). V was cut by 7 bases and J by 0 bases, with 9 bases left in between. The length of the CDR3 is 13 residues. Germline V lookup: CDR1 SGHAT, CDR2 FQNNGV. This CDR3 reads CASTQGMNTEAFF. CDR3 nucleotides: TGTGCCAGCACCCAGGGGATGAACACTGAAGCTTTCTTT. Complete variable domain (other parts from reference TRBV11-2 and TRBJ1-1): EAGVAQSPRYKIIEKRQSVAFWCNPISGHATLYWYQQILGQGPKLLIQFQNNGVVDDSQLPKDRFSAERLKGVDSTLKIQPAKLEDSAVYLCASTQGMNTEAFFGQGTRLTVV.

The chain joins TRBV7-9 to TRBJ1-5; D not resolved. This CDR3 is 13 amino acids long. The V gene's germline CDR1 is SEHNR and CDR2 FQNEAQ (reference sequence). Trimming took off 3 bases at V and 6 bases at J, with 9 bases between the two ends. The CDR3 DNA reads TGTGCCAGCAGCTTGTTTTCGTCTCAGCCCCAGCATTTT. This gives the protein CASSLFSSQPQHF.

This chain connects TRBV14 to TRBJ1-6; TRBD1 is a possible D gene (5 bases). V was pared by 2 bases and J by 10 bases, with 18 bases between. Germline V lookup: CDR1 SGHDN, CDR2 FVKESK. The CDR3 has 16 amino acids. The CDR3: CASSQLTQGKKSPLHF. Written as DNA, the CDR3 is TGTGCCAGCAGCCAACTTACTCAGGGAAAGAAATCACCCCTCCACTTT.

The V and J genes are TRBV5-1 and TRBJ1-2; no firm D call. This CDR3 region has 16 residues. V lost 0 bases to trimming and J lost 1 base, with 13 bases between them. Germline V gene data show CDR1 as SGHRS and CDR2 as YFSETQ. In DNA, the CDR3 is TGCGCCAGCAGCTTGGTTACGGCTCCCCATAACTATGGCTACACCTTC. Residues: CASSLVTAPHNYGYTF. The full variable domain, completed using reference TRBV5-1 and TRBJ1-2, is KAGVTQTPRYLIKTRGQQVTLSCSPISGHRSVSWYQQTPGQGLQFLFEYFSETQRNKGNFPGRFSGRQFSNSRSEMNVSTLELGDSALYLCASSLVTAPHNYGYTFGSGTRLTVV.

The chain combines TRBV7-9 with TRBJ1-2, with TRBD1 as a possible D gene (6 bases). Trimming removed 6 bases from V and 7 bases from J, with 21 bases in between. CDR1 and CDR2 (germline): SEHNR, FQNEAQ (reference sequence). The CDR3 is 15 residues long. CDR3 nucleotide sequence: TGTGCCAGCAGTTCCGACAGGACAGCCCTTTCTGGCTACACCTTC. It encodes CASSSDRTALSGYTF.

The chain uses TRBV2 and TRBJ1-1; D is possibly TRBD1 (5 bases). Germline V gene data show CDR1 as SNHLY and CDR2 as FYNNEI. V lost 9 bases and J 1 base, leaving 12 bases between the germline ends. The CDR3 spans 13 residues. CDR3 residues: CASGMGENTEAFF. DNA of the CDR3: TGTGCCAGTGGGATGGGGGAGAACACTGAAGCTTTCTTT.

The chain couples TRBV7-2 to TRBJ1-2; weak D call: TRBD1 (5 bases). The length of the CDR3 is 17 residues. The V gene's germline CDR1 is SGHTA and CDR2 FQGNSA. V lost 2 bases and J 4 bases, leaving 20 bases between the germline ends. The CDR3 DNA sequence: TGTGCCAGCAGCTTAATGAGTGGGGGGACGAATAGCTATGGCTACACCTTC. It yields the protein CASSLMSGGTNSYGYTF.

The V and J genes are TRBV7-9 and TRBJ2-1, with 7 nucleotides matching TRBD2. Germline V gene lookup returns CDR1 SEHNR and CDR2 FQNEAQ (reference sequence). The CDR3 has 13 residues. Trimming at V came to 3 bases and at J to 7 bases, leaving 3 bases not matched to a gene. The chain's CDR3 is CASSFISGNEQFF. In DNA form, the CDR3 reads TGTGCCAGCAGCTTTATTAGCGGGAATGAGCAGTTCTTC.

The J gene is TRBJ1-5, the V gene TRBV6-5; TRBD1 matches 8 bases. The CDR3 has 14 residues. The germline V gene has CDR1 MNHEY and CDR2 SVGAGI. The V and J ends lost 6 bases and 1 base, in that order; junction bases with no gene match: 2. The CDR3 here is CASRQGASNQPQHF. The DNA of the CDR3 is TGTGCCAGCAGGCAGGGGGCGAGCAATCAGCCCCAGCATTTT.

The V call is TRBV6-5, the J call TRBJ1-2; D is perhaps TRBD1 (5 bases). Germline V gene sequence: CDR1 MNHEY, CDR2 SVGAGI. CDR3 size: 14 residues. Trimming stripped 4 bases from V and 4 bases from J, with 13 bases between. This CDR3 reads CASSSREGSYGYTF. The CDR3 nucleotides read TGTGCCAGCAGTTCCAGGGAAGGGAGCTATGGCTACACCTTC.

This chain joins TRBV21-1 and TRBJ2-7; the table calls TRBD1, which could not be checked here. TRBV21-1 is a pseudogene. The CDR3 runs 15 residues. The chain's CDR3 is CASSNRDRWAYEQYV. CDR3 coding DNA: TGTGCCAGCAGCAACCGGGACAGGTGGGCCTACGAGCAGTACGTC.

This chain uses TRBV5-1 with TRBJ1-2; 8 nucleotides agree with TRBD1. The V gene's germline CDR1 is SGHRS and CDR2 YFSETQ. Trimming cost V 7 bases and J 8 bases; bases outside gene matches: 16. The CDR3 extends over 15 amino acids. The CDR3 here is CASAPGQGLGWGYTF. CDR3 sequence (DNA): TGCGCCAGCGCGCCCGGACAGGGTCTCGGGTGGGGCTACACCTTC.

The DNA of the CDR3 is TGCGCCAGCAGCTTAGGGACTAGCGGGGACGGGGAGCAGTTCTTC. Its translation is CASSLGTSGDGEQFF. The chain has TRBV5-1 and TRBJ2-1; 13 bases map to TRBD2. Germline V gene data show CDR1 as SGHRS and CDR2 as YFSETQ. After removal of 2 bases from V and 10 bases from J, the junction contained 6 bases not matched to a gene. The CDR3 spans 15 residues.

The V and J genes are TRBV6-5 and TRBJ1-3; D is uncertain. CDR3 length: 14 residues. Trimming stripped 0 bases from V and 2 bases from J, with 5 bases between. Germline V gene data show CDR1 as MNHEY and CDR2 as SVGAGI. CDR3 nucleotides: TGTGCCAGCAGTTACTCGGCAGCTGGAAACACCATATATTTT. Its protein is CASSYSAAGNTIYF.

This chain links TRBV2 with TRBJ1-3; D may be TRBD1 (5 bases). CDR3 length: 12 residues. Germline values: CDR1 SNHLY, CDR2 FYNNEI. The V end was cut by 4 bases, the J end by 4 bases, with 5 bases between. Here the CDR3 reads CASSGQGNTIYF. The DNA of the CDR3 is TGTGCCAGCAGTGGACAGGGAAACACCATATATTTT.

The chain links TRBV19 to TRBJ1-3; D remains ambiguous. With 5 bases removed from V and 0 bases from J, the gap between germline ends came to 17 bases. CDR1 LNHDA and CDR2 SQIVND come from the germline V gene (reference sequence). The CDR3 consists of 17 residues. CDR3 DNA sequence: TGTGCCAGTAGTCAGATACCCGCCGGAAGCTCTGGAAACACCATATATTTT. Encoded protein: CASSQIPAGSSGNTIYF.

J is TRBJ1-2 and V is TRBV5-6; D is unresolved. This CDR3 has 13 residues. Trimming left V 6 bases short and J 4 bases short, with 13 bases between. Germline V gene lookup returns CDR1 SGHDT and CDR2 YYEEEE. The CDR3 sequence is CASTPQEGYGYTF. Here the CDR3 DNA reads TGTGCCAGCACCCCCCAGGAAGGCTATGGCTACACCTTC.

J is TRBJ2-1 and V is TRBV6-5, with D uncertain. The CDR3 runs to 13 residues. The ends were cut back, 5 bases at V and 6 bases at J, with 11 bases in the middle. The V gene's germline CDR1 is MNHEY and CDR2 SVGAGI. The CDR3 sequence: CASSPPGGNEQFF. CDR3 bases: TGTGCCAGCAGTCCCCCGGGTGGCAATGAGCAGTTCTTC.